The clone carrying this TCR beta chain came up a few times. This specimen belongs to a study of blood T cell repertoires in COVID-19. At the level of the study: Collection of acute and convalescent COVID-19 samples took place in the United States, Italy and Spain.

Assay: immunoSEQ multiplex PCR; the TCRdb copy retains only in-frame clones and omits some. The repertoire includes under 250,000 clones, around 83% of them detected once, and about 9% sits in the top ten. Germline values: CDR1 MDHEN, CDR2 SYDVKM. J was trimmed by 8 bases and V by 5 bases; bases with no gene match: 4. The CDR3 is 13 amino acids. This sequence originates from a man in his fifties with active or convalescent COVID-19. The sequencing input was peripheral blood. V usage is TRBV28 and J usage is TRBJ2-2, with TRBD2 matching 8 bases. The CDR3 coding sequence is TGTGCCAGCAGTCGACTAGCGCCTGGGGAGCTGTTTTTT. The encoded protein is CASSRLAPGELFF.